This entry lists 6 T cell receptor beta chains sequenced from one sample in a study of blood T cell repertoires in COVID-19. Measured with immunoSEQ multiplex PCR; TCRdb has only the in-frame clones, and not every one. The sample contains 250,000 or so clones, 87% of which appear only once. The sequencing input was PBMCs or T cells enriched from blood (not recorded which). These receptors were collected from a man aged 25 to 40 who had recovered from COVID-19.

The gene calls are TRBV15 and TRBJ1-1; the match to TRBD1 covers 9 bases. V shed 5 bases, J shed 0 bases, and the junction held 16 bases outside the gene matches. Germline V gene lookup returns CDR1 LNHNV and CDR2 YYDKDF (reference sequence). This CDR3 is 19 amino acids long. The CDR3 DNA is TGTGCCACCAGCCGGGATTTGAGACAGGGGGGGATTATGAACACTGAAGCTTTCTTT. Translation: CATSRDLRQGGIMNTEAFF.

The gene calls are TRBV11-2 and TRBJ2-7, with 9 bases identical to TRBD2. After removal of 5 bases from V and 3 bases from J, the junction contained 11 bases not matched to a gene. Germline V gene sequence: CDR1 SGHAT, CDR2 FQNNGV. The CDR3 runs 16 residues. The CDR3 region has the DNA TGTGCCAGCAGCCCCTACGACAGCGGGGGGTTCTACGAGCAGTACTTC. Translation gives CASSPYDSGGFYEQYF.

V and J are TRBV28 and TRBJ2-1; 9 bases line up with TRBD1. The CDR3 has 14 amino acids. Germline CDR1 reads MDHEN; CDR2 reads SYDVKM. The junction had 10 bases not matched to a gene; V was cut back by 8 bases and J by 8 bases. CDR3 region: CASSQDRGVDEQFF. CDR3 sequence (DNA): TGTGCCAGCTCACAGGACAGGGGAGTTGATGAGCAGTTCTTC.

This clone was found a few times. CDR3 sequence (DNA): TGCGCCAGCAGACAGGCAACTAATGAAAAACTGTTTTTT. Amino acid sequence: CASRQATNEKLFF. V gene TRBV5-1 combines with J gene TRBJ1-4, with D possibly being TRBD1 (5 bases). Trimming stripped 5 bases from V and 0 bases from J, with 5 bases between. The CDR3 covers 13 residues. Germline CDR1 reads SGHRS; CDR2 reads YFSETQ. The whole variable domain, filled in from reference TRBV5-1 and TRBJ1-4, reads KAGVTQTPRYLIKTRGQQVTLSCSPISGHRSVSWYQQTPGQGLQFLFEYFSETQRNKGNFPGRFSGRQFSNSRSEMNVSTLELGDSALYLCASRQATNEKLFFGSGTQLSVL.

The V call is TRBV6-2 or TRBV6-3, the J call TRBJ2-3; 13 bases line up with TRBD2. Per germline, CDR1 MNHEY and CDR2 SVGEGT. V trimming: 3 bases; J trimming: 7 bases; junction bases outside the gene matches: 16. The CDR3 spans 19 residues. CDR3 sequence (DNA): TGTGCCAGCAGTTATGAAGGACTAGCGGGGGCCCGAAACACCTATACGCAGTATTTT. It specifies CASSYEGLAGARNTYTQYF.

V gene TRBV18 combines with J gene TRBJ1-2; D perhaps matches TRBD1 (6 bases). The CDR3 has 16 residues. With 5 bases removed from V and 2 bases from J, the gap between germline ends came to 18 bases. CDR1 and CDR2 from the germline V gene are KGHSH and LQKENI. CDR3 in amino acids: CASSSGTTRSNYGYTF. CDR3 DNA: TGTGCCAGCTCATCCGGGACAACTCGATCAAACTATGGCTACACCTTC.